This T cell receptor beta chain originates from a study of blood T cell repertoires in COVID-19. For the study at large: Sites across the United States, Italy and Spain contributed samples from acute and convalescent COVID-19.

This CDR3 is 13 amino acids long. The germline V gene has CDR1 MNHEY and CDR2 SVGAGI. Trimming cost V 6 bases and J 6 bases, with 13 bases left between them. Assay used: immunoSEQ multiplex PCR; TCRdb lists only in-frame clones, some missing. The sample holds about 140,000 clones, about 83% seen once. This rearrangement joins TRBV6-5 to TRBJ2-3; D perhaps matches TRBD2 (5 bases). The sequence came from a woman in her forties or fifties with acute COVID-19. The sequencing sample was made of PBMCs or T cells enriched from blood (not recorded which). CDR3 nucleotides: TGTGCCAGCAGCCCCCCGGGGTCCGATACGCAGTATTTT. This gives the protein CASSPPGSDTQYF.